These T cell receptor beta chains were read from a single sample in a study of OX40 agonist ivuxolimab in advanced cancers. Only in-frame clones appear in the TCRdb table, and some are missing; sequencing was by immunoSEQ multiplex PCR. This sample has 70,000 to 90,000 clones, with 65% to 85% found just once. The sample in question was CD4+ or CD8+ T cells sorted from blood, obtained in a trial of the OX40 agonist ivuxolimab. The source is an adult with an advanced solid tumor such as melanoma, head and neck, liver or kidney cancer. Both conserved end residues are part of each CDR3. Fields, in order: clone size, V gene, J gene, CDR3 protein. Clone size is shown for a subset of rows, as once, few, many or a class of expanded clone.

abundance: few
v_gene: TRBV19
j_gene: TRBJ1-5
CDR3aa: CASRSRGRDLQPQHF

abundance: .
v_gene: TRBV9
j_gene: TRBJ2-2
CDR3aa: CASSPRGTGELFF

abundance: once
v_gene: TRBV5-6
j_gene: TRBJ1-1
CDR3aa: CASSWWTGFNTEAFF

abundance: .
v_gene: TRBV2
j_gene: TRBJ2-7
CDR3aa: CATGRASREQYF

abundance: .
v_gene: TRBV30
j_gene: TRBJ1-4
CDR3aa: CAWSGTRATNEKLFF

abundance: .
v_gene: TRBV7-9
j_gene: TRBJ2-7
CDR3aa: CASSFLRDRDTYEQYF

abundance: few
v_gene: TRBV11-1
j_gene: TRBJ2-1
CDR3aa: CASSPRTSGRREQFF

abundance: .
v_gene: TRBV6-6
j_gene: TRBJ1-6
CDR3aa: CATFMGGVGSPLHF

abundance: .
v_gene: TRBV5-1
j_gene: TRBJ2-1
CDR3aa: CASSKQGNHEQFF

abundance: .
v_gene: TRBV19
j_gene: TRBJ2-3
CDR3aa: CASSNPPTGDTQYF

abundance: .
v_gene: TRBV19
j_gene: TRBJ2-7
CDR3aa: CASTLRGGTGSEQYF

abundance: once
v_gene: TRBV19
j_gene: TRBJ1-5
CDR3aa: CASSGQGRYQPQHF

abundance: .
v_gene: TRBV27
j_gene: TRBJ2-7
CDR3aa: CASSANYEQYF

abundance: .
v_gene: TRBV27
j_gene: TRBJ2-1
CDR3aa: CASSLYDSNNEQFF

abundance: .
v_gene: TRBV7-8
j_gene: TRBJ1-5
CDR3aa: CASSLGYDQPQHF

abundance: .
v_gene: TRBV15
j_gene: TRBJ1-5
CDR3aa: CATSRDWGANQPQHF

abundance: .
v_gene: TRBV21-1
j_gene: TRBJ2-2
CDR3aa: CAVFRGNTGELFF

abundance: .
v_gene: TRBV4-1
j_gene: TRBJ2-1
CDR3aa: CASSQGGGNEQFF

abundance: .
v_gene: TRBV30
j_gene: TRBJ2-2
CDR3aa: CARKPGGADTGELFF

abundance: .
v_gene: TRBV7-9
j_gene: TRBJ1-6
CDR3aa: CASSTGSNSPLHF

abundance: .
v_gene: TRBV7-2
j_gene: TRBJ2-2
CDR3aa: CASSRDPNTGELFF

abundance: .
v_gene: TRBV5-1
j_gene: TRBJ1-6
CDR3aa: CASSLLQGGESPLHF